One and the same sample provided the 12 T cell receptor beta chains below, sequenced in a study of a mutant IDH1 vaccine in newly diagnosed glioma. Some clones are missing from TCRdb's copy, which holds only in-frame ones; the method was immunoSEQ multiplex PCR. The sample shows about 29,000 clones, 65% to 85% of them seen only once. For these receptors, no antigen is known. Specified time point: week 23, last vaccination. Every vaccination contained 300 ug of the mutant IDH1 20-mer peptide and was paired with topical imiquimod. The sample in question was PBMCs, obtained from a glioma patient whose treatment included an IDH1 peptide vaccine. These receptors originate from a woman between 18 and 30 years old with glioma.

This chain connects TRBV10-3 to TRBJ2-2; 9 nucleotides line up with TRBD2. Germline lookup yields CDR1 ENHRY and CDR2 SYGVKD. The CDR3 sequence is 15 residues long. After removal of 5 bases from V and 3 bases from J, the junction contained 4 bases not matched to a gene. The CDR3 loop is CAISTASGDTGELFF. In nucleotides, the CDR3 is TGTGCCATCAGTACCGCTAGCGGGGACACCGGGGAGCTGTTTTTT.

The genes are TRBV7-2 and TRBJ2-2; D might be TRBD2 (6 bases). V gave up 11 bases and J gave up 0 bases, with 13 bases separating them. CDR1 and CDR2 from the germline V gene are SGHTA and FQGNSA. This CDR3 has 14 amino acids. The CDR3 protein is CADRERTNTGELFF. CDR3 DNA sequence: TGTGCCGACCGGGAGCGTACGAACACCGGGGAGCTGTTTTTT.

The chain links TRBV6-4 to TRBJ2-3; D unclear. The CDR3 contains 13 residues. The V gene's germline CDR1 is MRHNA and CDR2 SNTAGT. Trimming shortened V by 2 bases and J by 0 bases, and 3 bases separated the two germline ends. Here the CDR3 reads CASSDGSTDTQYF. Written as DNA, the CDR3 is TGTGCCAGCAGTGACGGGAGCACAGATACGCAGTATTTT.

This clone was found once. The chain recombines TRBV7-6 with TRBJ2-3, with 10 bases lining up with TRBD2. After removal of 10 bases from V and 3 bases from J, the junction contained 7 bases not matched to a gene. CDR1 and CDR2 from the germline V gene are SGHVS and FNYEAQ. There are 14 residues in the CDR3. CDR3 nucleotide sequence: TGTGCCACCAGTCGGGGACTAGCGACAGATACGCAGTATTTT. Its translation is CATSRGLATDTQYF.

The chain combines TRBV7-9 with TRBJ1-2; weak D call: TRBD1 (6 bases). V dropped 3 bases and J dropped 6 bases, with 14 bases sitting between them. The CDR3 contains 14 residues. In germline, CDR1 is SEHNR, CDR2 FQNEAQ (reference sequence). In DNA form, the CDR3 reads TGTGCCAGCAGCTTCGAACAGGGTATCGATGGCTACACCTTC. Its translation: CASSFEQGIDGYTF. The full variable domain, in which reference TRBV7-9 and TRBJ1-2 provide the parts outside the CDR3, is DTGVSQNPRHKITKRGQNVTFRCDPISEHNRLYWYRQTLGQGPEFLTYFQNEAQLEKSRLLSDRFSAERPKGSFSTLEIQRTEQGDSAMYLCASSFEQGIDGYTFGSGTRLTVV.

The chain couples TRBV27 to TRBJ2-5; TRBD1 matches at 8 bases. Germline CDR1 MNHEY, CDR2 SMNVEV (reference sequence). The V gene end was trimmed by 5 bases and the J gene end by 5 bases; junction bases not matched to a gene: 7. The CDR3 is 14 amino acids. The CDR3 loop is CASSLTRGRETQYF. The CDR3 DNA reads as TGTGCCAGCAGTCTCACCAGGGGGCGCGAGACCCAGTACTTC.

This chain connects TRBV5-4 to TRBJ1-3; D is undetermined. Looked up from germline, CDR1 is SGHNT and CDR2 is YYREEE (reference sequence). Trimming removed 0 bases at V and 1 base at J, with 11 bases between. This CDR3 is built from 16 residues. CDR3 in amino acids: CASSLDQSNSGNTIYF. Here the CDR3 DNA reads TGTGCCAGCAGCTTGGATCAGAGTAATTCTGGAAACACCATATATTTT.

This clone was observed a single time. V usage is TRBV2 and J usage is TRBJ2-3, with a possible D match to TRBD2 (6 bases). Germline CDR1 SNHLY, CDR2 FYNNEI. V lost 0 bases, J lost 4 bases, and 11 bases lay in between. CDR3 length: 15 amino acids. The CDR3: CASSEAIAEPDTQYF. The CDR3 DNA is TGTGCCAGCAGTGAAGCGATAGCGGAGCCAGATACGCAGTATTTT.

The chain links TRBV4-1 to TRBJ1-1; no firm D call. The CDR3 sequence is 13 residues long. Germline CDR1 and CDR2: MGHRA and YSYEKL. V lost 0 bases, J lost 11 bases, and 13 bases lay in between. DNA of the CDR3: TGCGCCAGCAGCCAAGATCCCGGTCATGGGGCTTTCTTT. Residues: CASSQDPGHGAFF.

This sequence joins TRBV14 and TRBJ1-1; D unresolved. Germline V gene data show CDR1 as SGHDN and CDR2 as FVKESK. Trimming took off 1 base at V and 4 bases at J, with 10 bases between the two ends. The CDR3 has 14 amino acids. The CDR3 coding sequence is TGTGCCAGCAGCCAAGCATCAAGGGCCACTGAAGCTTTCTTT. Its translation is CASSQASRATEAFF.

The chain couples TRBV6-1 to TRBJ2-1, with D perhaps being TRBD1 or TRBD2 (5 bases each). The V gene's germline CDR1 is MNHNS and CDR2 SASEGT. The ends were cut back, 0 bases at V and 8 bases at J, with 11 bases in the middle. The CDR3 is 14 amino acids. CDR3 sequence (DNA): TGTGCCAGCAGTGAAGCGCTTCAGGGAGATGAGCAGTTCTTC. Its translation is CASSEALQGDEQFF.

V and J are TRBV6-4 and TRBJ2-2, with 7 nucleotides matching TRBD1. After removal of 6 bases from V and 7 bases from J, the junction contained 5 bases not matched to a gene. Germline lookup yields CDR1 MRHNA and CDR2 SNTAGT. There are 13 residues in the CDR3. CDR3 in amino acids: CASSQQGNGELFF. The CDR3 DNA sequence: TGTGCCAGCAGCCAACAGGGGAACGGGGAGCTGTTTTTT.